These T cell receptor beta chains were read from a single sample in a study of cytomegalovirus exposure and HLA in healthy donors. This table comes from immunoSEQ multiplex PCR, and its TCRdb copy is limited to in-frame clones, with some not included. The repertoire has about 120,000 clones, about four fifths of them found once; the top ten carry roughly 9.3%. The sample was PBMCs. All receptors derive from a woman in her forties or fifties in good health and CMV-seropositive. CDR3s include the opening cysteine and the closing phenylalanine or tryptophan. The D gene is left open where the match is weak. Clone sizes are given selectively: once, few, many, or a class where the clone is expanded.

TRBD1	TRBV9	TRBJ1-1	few	CARRTGANTEAFF
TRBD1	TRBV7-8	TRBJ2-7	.	CASSLVGQGVEQYF
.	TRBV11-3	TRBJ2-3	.	CASSLFRGADTQYF
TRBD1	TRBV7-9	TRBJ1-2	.	CASSVGTEYSNYGYTF
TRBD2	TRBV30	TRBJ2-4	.	CAWAGGLVAKNIQYF
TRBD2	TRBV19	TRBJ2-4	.	CASSTGLASVIQYF
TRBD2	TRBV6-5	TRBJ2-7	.	CASSYSLAGVYEQYF
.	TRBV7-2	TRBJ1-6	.	CASSLTRQASPLHF
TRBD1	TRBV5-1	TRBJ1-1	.	CASSLQGATEAFF
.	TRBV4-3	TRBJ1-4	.	CASSQSRGNEKLFF
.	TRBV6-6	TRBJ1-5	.	CASRTRGNQPQHF
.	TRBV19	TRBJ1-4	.	CASRGTGLSWEKLFF
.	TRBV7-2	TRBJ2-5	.	CASSFRDSQETQYF
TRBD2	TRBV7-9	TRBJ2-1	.	CASSLRLAGAHNEQFF
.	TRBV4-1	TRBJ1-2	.	CASSQEVLVYGYTF
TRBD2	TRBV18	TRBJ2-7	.	CASSRRGTRRDSSPYEQYF
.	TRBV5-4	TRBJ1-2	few	CASSLAVAGYGYTF
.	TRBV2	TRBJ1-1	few	CASSTLPGGGEAFF
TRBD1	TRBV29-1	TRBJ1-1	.	CSVARTGGRTEAFF
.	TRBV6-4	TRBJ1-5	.	CASSVSYQPQHF
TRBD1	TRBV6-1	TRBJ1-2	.	CASILTGVIYGYTF
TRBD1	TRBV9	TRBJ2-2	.	CASSPATGGFGELFF
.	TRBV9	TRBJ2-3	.	CASSVEFGFSGDTQYF
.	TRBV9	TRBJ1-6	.	CASSAPQGPNSPLHF
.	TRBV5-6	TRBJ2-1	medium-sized	CASSLVGGLLSYNEQFF
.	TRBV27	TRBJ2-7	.	CASSFSGISYEQYF
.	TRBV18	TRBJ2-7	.	CASSPWAVYEQYF
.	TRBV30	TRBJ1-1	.	CAWSETGEAFF
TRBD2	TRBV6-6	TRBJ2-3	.	CASSYSGTSATDTQYF
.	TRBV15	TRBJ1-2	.	CATSRGHLAGLDGYTF
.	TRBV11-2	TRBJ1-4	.	CASSLRPSGEKLFF